Listed below are T cell receptor beta chains from one sample, sequenced in a study of identical twins. TCRdb used MiXCR to reprocess the 5' RACE reads, holding one entry per CDR3 protein. The sample has a few hundred thousand distinct CDR3 sequences, 13% to 15% seen once. The same data also went into a second study, on yellow fever vaccine responses in identical twins.

The sequenced material came from CD4+ T cells sorted from blood. These receptors came from a woman between 18 and 30 years old in good health. Each CDR3 is given with its conserved first and last residue. A D gene is named only where the DNA matches it firmly. Clone size is not always given. Where it is, it says once, few, many or a class for expanded clones.

abundance,d_gene,v_gene,j_gene,CDR3nt,CDR3aa
few,TRBD1,TRBV5-1,TRBJ2-4,TGCGCCAGCAGCGACCTCGACAGGGAAAAAAACATTCAGTACTTC,CASSDLDREKNIQYF
NA,NA,TRBV20-1,TRBJ2-2,TGCAGTGTTAGGCAGTTAACAGGGGAGCTGTTTTTT,CSVRQLTGELFF
few,TRBD2,TRBV20-1,TRBJ2-5,TGCAGTGCCCGAAGGGAGGGTACTTTCCAAGAGACCCAGTACTTC,CSARREGTFQETQYF
NA,NA,TRBV7-9,TRBJ1-1,TGTGCCAGCAGCTTATCCCCCCAAGGCACTGAAGCTTTCTTT,CASSLSPQGTEAFF
NA,NA,TRBV5-1,TRBJ2-5,TGCGCCAGCAGGACCCCGGACATCCAAGAGACCCAGTACTTC,CASRTPDIQETQYF
few,TRBD2,TRBV5-1,TRBJ2-1,TGCGCCAGCAGCTTGAAACCGGGGGGGGATAGCTCCTACAATGAGCAGTTCTTC,CASSLKPGGDSSYNEQFF
few,TRBD1,TRBV10-3,TRBJ2-2,TGTGCCAGCGGGGGACAGGGGGCCGCCGGGGAGCTGTTTTTT,CASGGQGAAGELFF
few,TRBD1,TRBV6-5,TRBJ1-4,TGTGCCAGCAGTGACTCGACAGGGTGGAGTGAAAAACTGTTTTTT,CASSDSTGWSEKLFF
few,NA,TRBV7-4,TRBJ2-3,TGTGCCAGCAGCTTATGTCGCTCATGGGGGCCTGGCGGCCTTGTAGGAGATACGCAGTATTTT,CASSLCRSWGPGGLVGDTQYF
few,TRBD1,TRBV7-9,TRBJ2-1,TGTGCCAGCAGCCCAGGGACAGGGGGGGACAATGAGCAGTTCTTC,CASSPGTGGDNEQFF
few,NA,TRBV2,TRBJ2-7,TGTGCCACACGGGACAACTCCTACGAGCAGTACTTC,CATRDNSYEQYF
few,TRBD1,TRBV28,TRBJ2-1,TGTGCCAGCAGCCCGACAGGGTTGAATGAGCAGTTCTTC,CASSPTGLNEQFF
NA,TRBD2,TRBV9,TRBJ2-1,TGTGCCAGCAGCCTTAGCGGGGGGTATAACAATGAGCAGTTCTTC,CASSLSGGYNNEQFF
NA,NA,TRBV5-1,TRBJ2-7,TGCGCCAGCAGCTTGCCAAGCGCCTCCTACGAGCAGTACTTC,CASSLPSASYEQYF
NA,NA,TRBV6-5,TRBJ1-1,TGTGCCAGCAGTTACCGCCACCCAAGAGGAACTGAAGCTTTCTTT,CASSYRHPRGTEAFF
few,NA,TRBV7-9,TRBJ2-2,TGTGCCAGCATTCAGGGCAACACCGGGGAGCTGTTTTTT,CASIQGNTGELFF
NA,NA,TRBV25-1,TRBJ2-3,TGTGCCAGCAGTGAATTGTCAGGAAGCACAGATACGCAGTATTTT,CASSELSGSTDTQYF
NA,NA,TRBV2,TRBJ2-7,TGTGCCAGCAGCAAGTTTGCCGGGCAGTACTTC,CASSKFAGQYF
NA,NA,TRBV10-3,TRBJ2-5,TGTGCCATCAGAACTAGTTTTGAGGAGACCCAGTACTTC,CAIRTSFEETQYF
few,NA,TRBV15,TRBJ1-4,TGTGCCACCAGCAGAGATCGTCCCGGGAACGGGGAAAAACTGTTTTTT,CATSRDRPGNGEKLFF
few,NA,TRBV29-1,TRBJ2-5,TGCAGCGTTGTGCAGGGGATCTTAAGAGAGACCCAGTACTTC,CSVVQGILRETQYF
many,NA,TRBV10-3,TRBJ2-5,TGTGCCACCACGCCGGGAGAGAGAGAGACCCAGTACTTC,CATTPGERETQYF
NA,TRBD2,TRBV5-1,TRBJ2-3,TGCGCCAGCAGCTTGGCCCCTAGCGGGAGTCTTATTCGTGCAGATACGCAGTATTTT,CASSLAPSGSLIRADTQYF
NA,TRBD2,TRBV2,TRBJ2-7,TGTGCCAGCCGGACTAGCGGGACTAACTACGAGCAGTACTTC,CASRTSGTNYEQYF
NA,NA,TRBV20-1,TRBJ2-3,TGCAGTGCCCCTGGCTGGGGGAGCACAGATACGCAGTATTTT,CSAPGWGSTDTQYF
few,NA,TRBV29-1,TRBJ1-1,TGCAGCGCTCAGGGGCATACGAACACTGAAGCTTTCTTT,CSAQGHTNTEAFF
few,NA,TRBV10-3,TRBJ1-2,TGTGCCATCAGTGACCAGTGGGCTTCGTATGGCTACACCTTC,CAISDQWASYGYTF
NA,TRBD2,TRBV29-1,TRBJ2-5,TGCAGCGTTCCACTAGCGGGAGGGCCGACCCAGTACTTC,CSVPLAGGPTQYF